This TCR beta chain was profiled in a study of sequential checkpoint blockade in melanoma. TCRdb's copy holds only in-frame clones and misses some; the assay was immunoSEQ multiplex PCR. The sample carries approximately 17,000 clones, around 80% recorded once. This clone showed up just a few times. Unmatched junction bases numbered 5, after V lost 0 bases and J lost 0 bases. This CDR3 is built from 16 residues. Per the germline V gene, CDR1 is LGHNA and CDR2 is YNFKEQ. Indicated treatment: randomized to nivolumab then ipilimumab (arm A) or the reverse (arm B). None of the patients previously received DNA-damaging chemotherapy.

V usage is TRBV4-2 and J usage is TRBJ2-7; 7 bases map to TRBD2. The receptor was derived from a human donor with melanoma. The sample here was CD8+ T cells sorted from blood (inferred from file names), taken from a patient given nivolumab and ipilimumab in sequence. The chain's CDR3 is CASSQESLADSYEQYF. The CDR3 coding sequence is TGTGCCAGCAGCCAAGAAAGTCTAGCGGACTCCTACGAGCAGTACTTC.